This T cell receptor (beta chain) was sequenced in a study of T cell repertoires in cytomegalovirus infection. This clonotype came up a few times. Using its own MiXCR run on the reads, TCRdb lists one record per CDR3 protein. The sample records around 740,000 distinct CDR3 sequences, 35% being singletons. The CDR3 extends over 14 amino acids. Between the trimmed V and J ends, which lost 0 bases and 16 bases, there was a span of 20 bases. The V gene's germline CDR1 is SGHRS and CDR2 YFSETQ. The sequenced sample was PBMCs. This TCR was recovered from a human donor in good health (CMV status not recorded). Some clones in this sample may be carry-over from other donors' samples. This chain uses TRBV5-1 with TRBJ2-1; D is possibly TRBD1 or TRBD2 (6 bases each). The CDR3 loop is CASSLALGGSPRFF. DNA for the CDR3: TGCGCCAGCAGCTTGGCCCTAGGGGGGAGTCCTCGCTTCTTC. Drawing the rest from reference TRBV5-1 and TRBJ2-1, the complete variable domain is KAGVTQTPRYLIKTRGQQVTLSCSPISGHRSVSWYQQTPGQGLQFLFEYFSETQRNKGNFPGRFSGRQFSNSRSEMNVSTLELGDSALYLCASSLALGGSPRFFGPGTRLTVL.